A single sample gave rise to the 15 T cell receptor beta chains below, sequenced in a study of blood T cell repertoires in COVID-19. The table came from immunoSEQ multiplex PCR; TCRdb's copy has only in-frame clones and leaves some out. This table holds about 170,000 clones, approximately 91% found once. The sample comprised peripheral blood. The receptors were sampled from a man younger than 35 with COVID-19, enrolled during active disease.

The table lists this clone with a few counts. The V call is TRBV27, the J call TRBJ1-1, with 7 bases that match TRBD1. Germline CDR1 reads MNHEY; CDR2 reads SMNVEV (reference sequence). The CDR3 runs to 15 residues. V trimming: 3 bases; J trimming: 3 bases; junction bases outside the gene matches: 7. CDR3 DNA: TGTGCCAGCAGTTTTATTGACAGGGCCGACACTGAAGCTTTCTTT. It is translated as CASSFIDRADTEAFF.

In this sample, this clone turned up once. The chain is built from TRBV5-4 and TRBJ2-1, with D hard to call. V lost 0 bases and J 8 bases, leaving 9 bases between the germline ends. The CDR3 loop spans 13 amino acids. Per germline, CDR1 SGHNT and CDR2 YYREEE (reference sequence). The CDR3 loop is CASSLGVVYEQFF. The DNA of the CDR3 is TGTGCCAGCAGCTTGGGTGTAGTATATGAGCAGTTCTTC.

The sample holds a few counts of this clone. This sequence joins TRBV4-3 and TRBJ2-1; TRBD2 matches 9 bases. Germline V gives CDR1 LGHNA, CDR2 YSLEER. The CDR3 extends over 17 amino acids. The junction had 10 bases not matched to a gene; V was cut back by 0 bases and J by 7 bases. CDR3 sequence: CASSQDLVAGVRNEQFF. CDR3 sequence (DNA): TGCGCCAGCAGCCAAGATCTTGTAGCGGGAGTCCGGAATGAGCAGTTCTTC.

In DNA, the CDR3 is TGTGCCAGCAGCCCGACTGAAGCGGGGGAATTCAACACCGGGGAGCTGTTTTTT. Translation gives CASSPTEAGEFNTGELFF. This sequence joins TRBV13 and TRBJ2-2; 8 bases fit TRBD2. The trim removed 5 bases at V and 2 bases at J, leaving 13 bases unmatched. Germline CDR1 is PRHDT and CDR2 is FYEKMQ (reference sequence). This CDR3 region has 18 residues.

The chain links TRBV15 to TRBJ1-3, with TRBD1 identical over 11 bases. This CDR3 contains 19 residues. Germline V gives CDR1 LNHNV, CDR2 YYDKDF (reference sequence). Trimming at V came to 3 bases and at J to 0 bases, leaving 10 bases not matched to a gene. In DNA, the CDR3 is TGTGCCACCAGCAGTCTGGGGACAGGGGGTGCCTACTCTGGAAACACCATATATTTT. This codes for CATSSLGTGGAYSGNTIYF.

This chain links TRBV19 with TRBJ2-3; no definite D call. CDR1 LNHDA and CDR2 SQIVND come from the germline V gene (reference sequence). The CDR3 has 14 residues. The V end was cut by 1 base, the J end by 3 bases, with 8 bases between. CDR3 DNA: TGTGCCAGTAGTATAGGCGGAGTTACAGATACGCAGTATTTT. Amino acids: CASSIGGVTDTQYF.

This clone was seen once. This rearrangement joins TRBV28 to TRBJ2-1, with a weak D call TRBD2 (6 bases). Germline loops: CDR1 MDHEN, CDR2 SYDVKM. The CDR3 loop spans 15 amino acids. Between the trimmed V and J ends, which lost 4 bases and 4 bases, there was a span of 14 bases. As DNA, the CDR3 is TGTGCCAGCAGTTATCCAGCGGGTGATTACAATGAGCAGTTCTTC. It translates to CASSYPAGDYNEQFF.

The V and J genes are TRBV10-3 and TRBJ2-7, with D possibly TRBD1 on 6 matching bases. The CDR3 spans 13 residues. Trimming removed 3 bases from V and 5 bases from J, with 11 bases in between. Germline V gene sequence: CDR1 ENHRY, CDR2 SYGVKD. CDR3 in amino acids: CAISDARTDEQYF. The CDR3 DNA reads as TGTGCCATCAGTGACGCACGGACAGACGAGCAGTACTTC.

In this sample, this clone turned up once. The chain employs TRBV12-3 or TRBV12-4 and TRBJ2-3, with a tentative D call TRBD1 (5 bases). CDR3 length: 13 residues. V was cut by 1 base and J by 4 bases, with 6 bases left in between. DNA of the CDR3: TGTGCCAGCAGTTTAGTCAGGGCAGATACGCAGTATTTT. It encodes CASSLVRADTQYF.

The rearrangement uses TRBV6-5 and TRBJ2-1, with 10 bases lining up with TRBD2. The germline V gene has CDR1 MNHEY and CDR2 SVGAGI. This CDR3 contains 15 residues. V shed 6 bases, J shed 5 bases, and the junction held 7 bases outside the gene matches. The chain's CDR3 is CASSPGLAVDNEQFF. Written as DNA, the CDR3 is TGTGCCAGCAGCCCAGGACTAGCGGTTGACAATGAGCAGTTCTTC.

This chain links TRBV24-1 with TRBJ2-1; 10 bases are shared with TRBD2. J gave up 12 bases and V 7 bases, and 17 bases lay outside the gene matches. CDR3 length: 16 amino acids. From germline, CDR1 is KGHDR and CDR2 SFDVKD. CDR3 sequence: CATSPRASGRPGVQFF. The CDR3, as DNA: TGTGCCACCAGCCCCCGGGCTAGCGGGAGACCCGGTGTGCAGTTCTTC.

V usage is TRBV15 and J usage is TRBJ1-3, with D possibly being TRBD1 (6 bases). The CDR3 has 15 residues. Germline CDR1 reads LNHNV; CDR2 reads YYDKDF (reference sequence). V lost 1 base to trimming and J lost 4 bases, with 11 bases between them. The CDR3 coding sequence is TGTGCCACCAGCAGAGGGACAGCACTGGGAAACACCATATATTTT. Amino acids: CATSRGTALGNTIYF.

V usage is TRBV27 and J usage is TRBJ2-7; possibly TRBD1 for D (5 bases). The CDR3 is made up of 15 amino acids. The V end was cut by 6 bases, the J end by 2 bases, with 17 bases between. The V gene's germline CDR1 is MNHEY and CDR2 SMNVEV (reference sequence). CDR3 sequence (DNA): TGTGCCAGCAGCCCCGCGCGAAGGGGAACCTACGAGCAGTACTTC. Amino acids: CASSPARRGTYEQYF.

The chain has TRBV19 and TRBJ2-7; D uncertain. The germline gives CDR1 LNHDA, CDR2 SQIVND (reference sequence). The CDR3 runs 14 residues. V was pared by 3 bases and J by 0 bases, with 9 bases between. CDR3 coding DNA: TGTGCCAGTAGTATTGGCTTAGCCTCCTACGAGCAGTACTTC. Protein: CASSIGLASYEQYF. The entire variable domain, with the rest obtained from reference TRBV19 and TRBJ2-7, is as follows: DGGITQSPKYLFRKEGQNVTLSCEQNLNHDAMYWYRQDPGQGLRLIYYSQIVNDFQKGDIAEGYSVSREKKESFPLTVTSAQKNPTAFYLCASSIGLASYEQYFGPGTRLTVT.

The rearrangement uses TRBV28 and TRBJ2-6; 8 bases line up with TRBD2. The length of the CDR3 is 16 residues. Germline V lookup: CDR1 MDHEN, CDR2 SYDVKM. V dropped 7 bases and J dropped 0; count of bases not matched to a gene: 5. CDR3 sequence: CASTGGTHSGANVLTF. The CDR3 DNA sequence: TGTGCCAGCACGGGGGGGACCCACTCTGGGGCCAACGTCCTGACTTTC.